This T cell receptor (beta chain) came from a study of cytomegalovirus exposure and HLA in healthy donors. Vbeta (60) and Jbeta (13) primers were used in the PCR. TCRdb's table, derived via immunoSEQ multiplex PCR, lists solely in-frame clones and lacks some. The repertoire has some 87,000 clones, about 74% of them found once; the top ten carry roughly 15%. Findings and caveats of the study: A later analysis reportedly found that, within productive TCRs, an Asian-associated ancestry cluster had fewer N-insertions than the mean observed across the approximately 700 donors.

Comments on this clone: What it recognizes is unknown.

The ends lost 0 bases at V and 8 bases at J; junction bases unmatched: 4. There are 15 residues in the CDR3. Germline CDR1 and CDR2: SGHAT and FQNNGV. Input material: PBMCs. The sequence was obtained from a woman aged 45 to 65 in good health and CMV-seropositive. V usage is TRBV11-2 and J usage is TRBJ2-1; 10 bases line up with TRBD1. The CDR3 bases are TGTGCCAGCAGCTTAGATGGGACAGGGGTCGATGAGCAGTTCTTC. Amino acids: CASSLDGTGVDEQFF. Together with reference TRBV11-2 and TRBJ2-1, the CDR3 gives the full variable domain: EAGVAQSPRYKIIEKRQSVAFWCNPISGHATLYWYQQILGQGPKLLIQFQNNGVVDDSQLPKDRFSAERLKGVDSTLKIQPAKLEDSAVYLCASSLDGTGVDEQFFGPGTRLTVL.